The sequence of this T cell receptor beta chain was determined in a study of blood T cell repertoires in COVID-19. Germline CDR1 reads SGHNT; CDR2 reads YENEEA. The CDR3 sequence is 14 residues long. Trimming cost V 5 bases and J 4 bases, with 13 bases left between them. Generated by immunoSEQ multiplex PCR, the TCRdb table keeps only in-frame clones and is missing some. The data contain some 93,000 clones, around nine tenths of them singletons. The TCR originated in a man in his fifties or sixties with acute or convalescent COVID-19. The chain carries TRBV11-3 and TRBJ2-3; perhaps TRBD1 as D (6 bases). Source material: peripheral blood. Written as DNA, the CDR3 is TGTGCCAGCAGCAACAGGGACAAGGCAGATACGCAGTATTTT. Translation: CASSNRDKADTQYF.